Below, 20 T cell receptor beta chains from the same sample are listed, as sequenced in a study of T-cell memory formation after mild COVID-19. TCRdb analysed the 5' RACE reads with MiXCR anew, one entry per CDR3 protein. Found here are 550,000 to 700,000 distinct CDR3 sequences, 17% of them singletons; the top ten hold roughly 7.7%. The sequenced material came from PBMCs or a T cell subset sorted from them (not recorded which). The origin of the receptors is an adult woman who had mild COVID-19 (a few samples of this study predate the infection). Cell type and time point are not known.

The chain recombines TRBV5-1 with TRBJ1-1; D unclear. Between the trimmed V and J ends, which lost 4 bases and 4 bases, there was a span of 14 bases. The CDR3 is 14 amino acids. Germline CDR1 and CDR2: SGHRS and YFSETQ. This CDR3 is CASSAIGVGTEAFF. CDR3 DNA: TGCGCCAGCAGCGCCATTGGGGTTGGCACTGAAGCTTTCTTT.

The chain has TRBV9 and TRBJ2-6, with D maybe TRBD1 (5 bases). Trimming took 4 bases from V and 4 from J, leaving 9 bases between them. The CDR3 loop spans 14 amino acids. Per the germline V gene, CDR1 is SGDLS and CDR2 is YYNGEE. The CDR3 DNA sequence: TGTGCCAGCAGCTCCCGGACAGGGGCCAACGTCCTGACTTTC. Translating gives CASSSRTGANVLTF.

This clonotype has only a few counts. This may stem from a read error, because a much larger clone lies one nucleotide away. The V and J genes are TRBV24-1 and TRBJ2-2; TRBD1 or TRBD2 may be the D gene (5 bases each). This CDR3 has 15 amino acids. Germline values: CDR1 KGHDR, CDR2 SFDVKD. DNA of the CDR3: TGTGCCACCAGCGACCAGGGCGAGGACACCGGGGAGCTGATTTTT. It codes for CATSDQGEDTGELIF.

The rearrangement links TRBV29-1 to TRBJ2-2; weak D call: TRBD1 (6 bases). Trimming pared 4 bases from V and 0 bases from J, leaving 9 bases between. This CDR3 has 14 amino acids. Per the germline V gene, CDR1 is SQVTM and CDR2 is ANQGSEA. CDR3 amino acids: CSVADSTNTGELFF. The DNA for the CDR3 is TGCAGCGTTGCGGACAGTACGAACACCGGGGAGCTGTTTTTT.

This sequence joins TRBV9 and TRBJ2-2; the D gene is possibly TRBD2 (6 bases). Trimming stripped 0 bases from V and 7 bases from J, with 7 bases between. CDR3 length: 13 amino acids. The germline gives CDR1 SGDLS, CDR2 YYNGEE. CDR3 DNA sequence: TGTGCCAGCAGCGTAGGAGCGGGCGGGGAGCTGTTTTTT. Translating gives CASSVGAGGELFF.

This clonotype was detected only a few times. The rearrangement uses TRBV7-3 and TRBJ1-2; unclear D gene. V shed 6 bases and J shed 2 bases, with 22 bases lying between them. The CDR3 is 17 amino acids. Germline-derived CDR1 and CDR2 are SGHTA and FQGTGA. CDR3 region: CASRVRTLVLLNYGYTF. The CDR3 DNA is TGTGCCAGCAGAGTTAGGACCCTCGTGCTTTTGAACTATGGCTACACCTTC.

This clonotype was counted between two and nine times. The chain carries TRBV12-3 or TRBV12-4 and TRBJ2-1; the match to TRBD1 covers 8 bases. V gave up 4 bases and J gave up 3 bases; unmatched junction bases: 11. The CDR3 is 17 residues long. CDR3 nucleotide sequence: TGTGCCAGCAGTTCTCACCCAGGGACAGGAGGCTACAATGAGCAGTTCTTC. It codes for CASSSHPGTGGYNEQFF.

This chain's CDR3 is CASSIRLAGVKETQYF. The CDR3 DNA is TGTGCCAGCAGCATCCGACTAGCGGGAGTTAAAGAGACCCAGTACTTC. The V and J genes are TRBV7-8 and TRBJ2-5, with 12 bases that match TRBD2. The CDR3 loop spans 16 amino acids. J gave up 3 bases and V 5 bases, and 7 bases lay outside the gene matches. CDR1 is SGHVS, CDR2 FQNEAQ, per germline.

This clonotype was picked up a small number of times. The V and J genes are TRBV7-8 and TRBJ2-3; tentative D call: TRBD2 (5 bases). Trimming took 5 bases from V and 0 from J, leaving 18 bases between them. The germline CDR1 and CDR2 sequences are SGHVS and FQNEAQ. The CDR3 runs to 17 residues. CDR3: CASSIRTSLSSTDTQYF. In DNA, the CDR3 is TGTGCCAGCAGCATTAGAACTAGTCTCTCAAGCACAGATACGCAGTATTTT.

The sample holds many counts of this clonotype. V usage is TRBV7-9 and J usage is TRBJ2-7, with 8 nucleotides matching TRBD2. With V trimmed by 1 base and J by 2 bases, 4 bases remained unmatched. Germline V lookup: CDR1 SEHNR, CDR2 FQNEAQ (reference sequence). This CDR3 contains 15 residues. CDR3 sequence (DNA): TGTGCCAGCAGCTTAGTCGCGGGAGGCCCCTACGAGCAGTACTTC. Its protein product is CASSLVAGGPYEQYF.

This clonotype came up many times. The chain is built from TRBV15 and TRBJ2-7, with D unresolved. V lost 0 bases, J lost 7 bases, and 13 bases lay in between. The CDR3 is 14 amino acids. CDR1 LNHNV and CDR2 YYDKDF come from the germline V gene (reference sequence). CDR3 coding DNA: TGTGCCACCAGCAGAGATCGTGGGTTATCGGAGCAGTACTTC. Translated, it gives CATSRDRGLSEQYF. The variable domain in full, with the rest retrieved from reference TRBV15 and TRBJ2-7, is DAMVIQNPRYQVTQFGKPVTLSCSQTLNHNVMYWYQQKSSQAPKLLFHYYDKDFNNEADTPDNFQSRRPNTSFCFLDIRSPGLGDTAMYLCATSRDRGLSEQYFGPGTRLTVT.

This clonotype was picked up a small number of times. The genes are TRBV6-5 and TRBJ1-4, with TRBD1 matching over 7 bases. Germline V gives CDR1 MNHEY, CDR2 SVGAGI. The CDR3 is 17 residues long. V shed 5 bases, J shed 8 bases, and the junction held 17 bases outside the gene matches. CDR3 residues: CASSPTTVRDRGEKLFF. The CDR3 DNA is TGTGCCAGCAGTCCTACTACAGTACGGGACAGAGGAGAAAAACTGTTTTTT.

The chain links TRBV20-1 to TRBJ1-6, with 7 bases aligning to TRBD1. Germline V gene sequence: CDR1 DFQATT, CDR2 SNEGSKA (reference sequence). The CDR3 is 15 amino acids. The J segment lost 8 bases and the V segment lost 0 bases, leaving 7 bases of the junction unmatched. The CDR3 loop is CSARDLQGQYSPLHF. The CDR3 DNA follows: TGCAGTGCTAGAGATCTCCAGGGACAGTATTCACCCCTCCACTTT.

This clonotype was counted at least ten times. This chain connects TRBV19 to TRBJ2-1; 8 nucleotides line up with TRBD1. The CDR3 sequence is 14 residues long. The J segment lost 5 bases and the V segment lost 5 bases, leaving 5 bases of the junction unmatched. Per the germline V gene, CDR1 is LNHDA and CDR2 is SQIVND (reference sequence). The CDR3 DNA follows: TGTGCCAGTAGTGCAACAGGGGGGAACAATGAGCAGTTCTTC. Its translation: CASSATGGNNEQFF.

The rearrangement joins TRBV9 to TRBJ1-1, with D maybe TRBD1 (6 bases). Trimming took 4 bases from V and 6 from J, leaving 34 bases between them. The CDR3 covers 20 residues. Germline V CDR1 and CDR2: SGDLS, YYNGEE. CDR3 loop: CASSPRPSPGESPQGPEAFF. CDR3 DNA sequence: TGTGCCAGCAGCCCTCGCCCTTCACCAGGGGAATCCCCGCAAGGTCCTGAAGCTTTCTTT.

The chain has TRBV7-9 and TRBJ2-7; D is tentatively TRBD1 or TRBD2 (5 bases each). V was shortened by 1 base and J by 6 bases, with 16 bases between the two germline ends. CDR1 is SEHNR, CDR2 FQNEAQ, per germline (reference sequence). The CDR3 spans 15 residues. CDR3 residues: CASSLEGTTSGEQYF. The CDR3 coding sequence is TGTGCCAGCAGCTTAGAGGGGACCACGAGCGGCGAGCAGTACTTC. The full variable domain, in which reference TRBV7-9 and TRBJ2-7 provide the parts outside the CDR3, is DTGVSQNPRHKITKRGQNVTFRCDPISEHNRLYWYRQTLGQGPEFLTYFQNEAQLEKSRLLSDRFSAERPKGSFSTLEIQRTEQGDSAMYLCASSLEGTTSGEQYFGPGTRLTVT.

The rearrangement joins TRBV29-1 to TRBJ2-1; D is uncertain. Germline V gene sequence: CDR1 SQVTM, CDR2 ANQGSEA. Trimming took 7 bases from V and 1 from J, leaving 8 bases between them. The CDR3 length is 12 residues. The CDR3 DNA sequence: TGCAGCGGGAGTTGGTCCTACAATGAGCAGTTCTTC. Translated, it gives CSGSWSYNEQFF.

This clonotype was counted only a few times. The gene calls are TRBV19 and TRBJ2-7; no clear D. The CDR3 is 13 amino acids. V shed 3 bases and J shed 1 base, with 7 bases lying between them. The germline V gene has CDR1 LNHDA and CDR2 SQIVND (reference sequence). CDR3 sequence reads: CASSIVQSYEQYF. The CDR3 bases are TGTGCCAGTAGTATCGTCCAGTCCTACGAGCAGTACTTC. The whole variable domain, remainder taken from reference TRBV19 and TRBJ2-7, is DGGITQSPKYLFRKEGQNVTLSCEQNLNHDAMYWYRQDPGQGLRLIYYSQIVNDFQKGDIAEGYSVSREKKESFPLTVTSAQKNPTAFYLCASSIVQSYEQYFGPGTRLTVT.

V is TRBV9 and J is TRBJ2-3; no clear D gene. From germline, CDR1 is SGDLS and CDR2 YYNGEE. The V gene lost 3 bases and the J gene lost 1 base, with 6 bases spanning the gap. The CDR3 sequence is 13 residues long. CDR3 region: CASSASGTDTQYF. The CDR3 coding sequence is TGTGCCAGCAGCGCGTCTGGCACAGATACGCAGTATTTT.

This clonotype was counted a few times. The J gene is TRBJ2-2, the V gene TRBV4-2; possibly TRBD1 for D (5 bases). Germline CDR1 reads LGHNA; CDR2 reads YNFKEQ. This CDR3 comprises 15 residues. The V and J ends lost 4 bases and 0 bases respectively, with 9 bases between them. Here the CDR3 reads CASSRPGSNTGELFF. CDR3 nucleotides: TGTGCCAGCAGCCGCCCAGGGTCGAACACCGGGGAGCTGTTTTTT.